This T cell receptor (beta chain) originates from a study of T cell changes during pregnancy in multiple sclerosis. This CDR3 comprises 13 residues. Germline V gives CDR1 SGDLS, CDR2 YYNGEE. Trimming cost V 0 bases and J 5 bases, with 6 bases left between them. Measured with immunoSEQ multiplex PCR; TCRdb has only the in-frame clones, and not every one. The sample shows 50,000 to 75,000 clones, 90% to 95% of them seen only once. The sequencing used peripheral blood, collected in the third trimester of pregnancy. V is TRBV9 and J is TRBJ1-5; no definite D call. This clonotype was obtained from a female donor in good health, enrolled as a control in a pregnancy study. Here the CDR3 DNA reads TGTGCCAGCAGCGTAGATCCTTATCAGCCCCAGCATTTT. This gives the protein CASSVDPYQPQHF.